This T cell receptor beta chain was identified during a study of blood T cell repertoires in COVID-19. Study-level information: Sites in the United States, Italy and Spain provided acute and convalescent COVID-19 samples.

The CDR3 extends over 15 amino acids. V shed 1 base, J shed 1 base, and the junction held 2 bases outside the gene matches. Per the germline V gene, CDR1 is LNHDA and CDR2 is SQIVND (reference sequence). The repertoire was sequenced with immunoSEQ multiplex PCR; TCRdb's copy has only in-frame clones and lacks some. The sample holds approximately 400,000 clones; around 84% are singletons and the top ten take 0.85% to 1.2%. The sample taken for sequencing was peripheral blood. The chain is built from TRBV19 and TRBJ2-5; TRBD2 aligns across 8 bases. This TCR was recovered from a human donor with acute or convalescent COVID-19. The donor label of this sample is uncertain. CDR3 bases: TGTGCCAGTAGTATAGGGACTAGCTCCCAAGAGACCCAGTACTTC. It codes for CASSIGTSSQETQYF.